This TCR beta chain was identified in a study of CD4 T cells in relation to SARS-CoV-2 and coronaviruses. Overall study: TCR beta CDR3s were sequenced after 10-day antigen culture of PBMCs.

Findings and caveats of the study: This crossreactivity analysis covered spike protein alone, no other viral proteins. No donor gave both pre-pandemic and post-infection samples.

Unexposed donor CD4+ T cells date from about 2010-2018, before the COVID-19 pandemic. The cells were cultured for 9 to 11 days before CD4+ T cells were isolated. Unexposed-donor CD4+ T cells were probed with SARS-CoV-2 S/N and four cold-coronavirus spikes, cells permitting. Comments on this clone: Its target is not known.

CDR1 is SGHRS, CDR2 YFSETQ, per germline. The CDR3 consists of 14 residues. V was cut by 2 bases and J by 1 base, with 9 bases left in between. Profiling relied on immunoSEQ multiplex PCR, and the TCRdb table lists in-frame clones only, not all of them. The table shows around 25,000 clones, with about three quarters occurring only once. The sample taken for sequencing was CD4+ T cells from PBMCs, cultured in vitro. The gene calls are TRBV5-1 and TRBJ2-5, with D possibly TRBD2 on 5 matching bases. This TCR was sampled from a human donor in good health. For the CDR3, the DNA is TGCGCCAGCAGCTTCTCGGCGGGCCAAGAGACCCAGTACTTC. This gives the protein CASSFSAGQETQYF.